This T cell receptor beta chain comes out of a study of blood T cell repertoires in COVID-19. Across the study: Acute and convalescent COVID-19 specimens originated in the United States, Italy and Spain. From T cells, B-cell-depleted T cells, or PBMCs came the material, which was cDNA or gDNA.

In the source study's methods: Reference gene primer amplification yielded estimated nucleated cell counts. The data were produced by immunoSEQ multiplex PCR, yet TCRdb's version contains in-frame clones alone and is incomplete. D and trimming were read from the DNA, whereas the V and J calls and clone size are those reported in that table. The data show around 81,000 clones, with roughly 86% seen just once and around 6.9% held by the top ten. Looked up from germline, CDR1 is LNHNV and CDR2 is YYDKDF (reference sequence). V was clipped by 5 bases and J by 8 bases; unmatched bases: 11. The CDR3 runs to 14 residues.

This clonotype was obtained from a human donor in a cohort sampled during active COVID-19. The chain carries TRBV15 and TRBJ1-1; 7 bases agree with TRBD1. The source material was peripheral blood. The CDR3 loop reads CATSPGYGRGEAFF. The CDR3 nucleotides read TGTGCCACCAGCCCTGGGTACGGCAGGGGGGAAGCTTTCTTT.